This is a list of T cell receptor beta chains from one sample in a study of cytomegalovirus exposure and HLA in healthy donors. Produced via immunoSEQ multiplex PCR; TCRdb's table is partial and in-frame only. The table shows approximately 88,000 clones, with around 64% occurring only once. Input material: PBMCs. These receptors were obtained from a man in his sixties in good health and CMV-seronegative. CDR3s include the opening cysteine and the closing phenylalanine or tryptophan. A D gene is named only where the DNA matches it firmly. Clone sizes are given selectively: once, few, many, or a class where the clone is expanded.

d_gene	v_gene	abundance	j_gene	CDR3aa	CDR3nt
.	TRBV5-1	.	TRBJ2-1	CASSLNSNEQFF	TGCGCCAGCAGCTTGAATAGCAATGAGCAGTTCTTC
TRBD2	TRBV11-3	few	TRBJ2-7	CASSSLLAVGPYEQYF	TGTGCCAGCAGCTCCTTACTAGCGGTCGGTCCCTACGAGCAGTACTTC
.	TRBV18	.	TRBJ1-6	CASSTRVFGNGSPLHF	TGTGCCAGCTCCACCCGGGTTTTCGGCAATGGTTCACCCCTCCACTTT
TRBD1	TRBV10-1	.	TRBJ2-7	CASSEGQGWEQYF	TGCGCCAGCAGTGAGGGACAGGGGTGGGAGCAGTACTTC
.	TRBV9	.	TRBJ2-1	CASSPRRAGGFDEQFF	TGTGCCAGCAGCCCCCGTAGGGCAGGGGGGTTCGATGAGCAGTTCTTC
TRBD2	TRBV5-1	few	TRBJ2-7	CASSLGVASGSYEQYF	TGCGCCAGCAGCTTGGGGGTGGCTAGCGGATCCTACGAGCAGTACTTC
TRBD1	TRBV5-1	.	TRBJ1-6	CASSPGQGNSPLHF	TGCGCCAGCAGCCCGGGACAGGGGAATTCACCCCTCCACTTT
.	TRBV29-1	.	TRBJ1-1	CSVKDTLNTEAFF	TGCAGCGTAAAGGACACATTGAACACTGAAGCTTTCTTT
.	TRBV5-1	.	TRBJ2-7	CASSLVPVREQYF	TGCGCCAGCAGCTTGGTACCGGTCCGCGAGCAGTACTTC
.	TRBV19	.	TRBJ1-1	CASSNRGRGRNTEAFF	TGTGCCAGTAGTAACCGGGGGCGCGGGAGAAACACTGAAGCTTTCTTT
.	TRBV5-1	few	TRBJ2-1	CASSVNLGEVLSGWSYNEQFF	TGCGCCAGCAGCGTCAACCTCGGGGAAGTCCTATCTGGTTGGTCCTACAATGAGCAGTTCTTC
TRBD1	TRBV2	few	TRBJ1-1	CATQLDRGGNTEAFF	TGTGCCACCCAGTTGGACAGGGGAGGCAACACTGAAGCTTTCTTT
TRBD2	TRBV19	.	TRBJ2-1	CASSRGGDNNEQFF	TGTGCCAGTAGCCGGGGGGGAGATAACAATGAGCAGTTCTTC
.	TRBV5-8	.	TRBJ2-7	CASSPGTQKGDYEQYF	TGTGCCAGCAGCCCAGGGACCCAAAAGGGGGATTACGAGCAGTACTTC
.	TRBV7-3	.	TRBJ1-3	CASSSAQGSGNTIYF	TGTGCCAGCAGCTCCGCACAGGGATCTGGAAACACCATATATTTT
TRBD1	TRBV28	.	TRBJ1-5	CASSWDSDYSNQPQHF	TGTGCCAGCAGTTGGGACAGTGACTATAGCAATCAGCCCCAGCATTTT
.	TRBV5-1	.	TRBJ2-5	CASSSNTQETQYF	TGCGCCAGCAGCTCGAATACACAAGAGACCCAGTACTTC
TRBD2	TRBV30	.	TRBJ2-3	CAWRALAVMSTDTQYF	TGTGCCTGGAGAGCACTAGCGGTGATGAGCACAGATACGCAGTATTTT
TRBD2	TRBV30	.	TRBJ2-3	CAWSVHSLAGRTDTQYF	TGTGCCTGGAGTGTACACTCCCTAGCGGGACGCACAGATACGCAGTATTTT
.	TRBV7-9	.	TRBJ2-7	CASSPQQEIHEQYF	TGTGCCAGCAGCCCGCAACAGGAAATCCACGAGCAGTACTTC
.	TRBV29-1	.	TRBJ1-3	CSVAITRLDSIDSGNTIYF	TGCAGCGTTGCCATAACACGACTGGACAGCATAGACTCTGGAAACACCATATATTTT
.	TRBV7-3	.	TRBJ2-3	CAIPPRPGGWTDTQYF	TGTGCCATCCCTCCCCGCCCTGGGGGGTGGACAGATACGCAGTATTTT
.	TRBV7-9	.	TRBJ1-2	CASSLLQDNYGYTF	TGTGCCAGCAGCTTATTACAGGACAACTATGGCTACACCTTC
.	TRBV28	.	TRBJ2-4	CASSLVAVAKNIQYF	TGTGCCAGCAGTTTAGTGGCAGTAGCCAAAAACATTCAGTACTTC
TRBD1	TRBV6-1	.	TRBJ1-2	CASSDGTGGSYGYTF	TGTGCCAGCAGTGATGGTACAGGGGGAAGCTATGGCTACACCTTC
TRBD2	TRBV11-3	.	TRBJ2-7	CASSWGDGAGAYEQYF	TGTGCCAGCAGCTGGGGGGACGGGGCGGGAGCTTACGAGCAGTACTTC
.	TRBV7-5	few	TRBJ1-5	CARSLDRGGRGNQPQHF	TGTGCCAGAAGCTTAGACCGAGGGGGCAGGGGCAATCAGCCCCAGCATTTT
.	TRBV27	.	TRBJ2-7	CASSLWGGQDYEQYF	TGTGCCAGCAGTTTATGGGGGGGACAGGACTACGAGCAGTACTTC
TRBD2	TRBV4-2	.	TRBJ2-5	CASSQGTSGGAETQYF	TGTGCCAGCAGCCAAGGGACTAGCGGGGGGGCCGAGACCCAGTACTTC
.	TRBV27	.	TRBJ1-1	CASSLLNRANTEAFF	TGTGCCAGCAGTTTATTGAACAGGGCTAACACTGAAGCTTTCTTT
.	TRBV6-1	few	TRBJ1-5	CASREGAPGMIRGGQPQHF	TGTGCCAGCAGAGAAGGCGCCCCAGGGATGATTAGGGGCGGTCAGCCCCAGCATTTT
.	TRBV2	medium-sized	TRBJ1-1	CASSVRGGNTEAFF	TGTGCCAGCAGTGTTAGGGGCGGCAACACTGAAGCTTTCTTT
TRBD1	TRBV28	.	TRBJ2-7	CASSLRTGGSRGEQYF	TGTGCCAGCAGTTTAAGGACAGGGGGAAGTCGTGGCGAGCAGTACTTC
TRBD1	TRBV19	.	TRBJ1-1	CASRGTEMNTEAFF	TGTGCCAGTAGGGGGACAGAGATGAACACTGAAGCTTTCTTT
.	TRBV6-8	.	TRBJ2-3	CARPPGGGRCNTDTQYF	TGTGCCAGACCTCCTGGGGGGGGCCGGTGTAACACAGATACGCAGTATTTT
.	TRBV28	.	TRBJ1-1	CASSLPLTGYTEAFF	TGTGCCAGCAGTTTACCTCTTACAGGGTACACTGAAGCTTTCTTT
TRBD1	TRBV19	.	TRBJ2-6	CASTVGQAGANVLTF	TGTGCCAGTACCGTCGGACAGGCTGGGGCCAACGTCCTGACTTTC
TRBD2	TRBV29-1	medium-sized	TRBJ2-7	CSVGSGEGEQYF	TGCAGCGTCGGGTCGGGGGAGGGGGAGCAGTACTTC
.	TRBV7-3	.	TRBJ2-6	CASSPGTSRGANVLTF	TGTGCCAGCAGCCCCGGGACTTCCCGTGGGGCCAACGTCCTGACTTTC
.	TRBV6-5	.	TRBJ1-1	CASSEASEAFF	TGTGCCAGCAGTGAAGCCTCTGAAGCTTTCTTT
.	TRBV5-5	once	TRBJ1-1	CASSLVGGGTEAFF	TGTGCCAGCAGCTTGGTCGGAGGTGGCACTGAAGCTTTCTTT
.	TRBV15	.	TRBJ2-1	CATSRVPEGYNEQFF	TGTGCCACCAGCAGAGTTCCAGAGGGCTACAATGAGCAGTTCTTC